These 20 T cell receptor beta chains came from one sample sequenced in a study of metastatic and nonmetastatic thyroid tumors. Every patient was untreated before thyroid surgery. TCRdb used MiXCR to call clones anew from the PCR reads. Counted here are about 43,000 clones, about 3.3% occurring once; the ten biggest clones make up roughly 9.1%. The specimen sequenced was blood. These TCRs come from a female donor with papillary thyroid cancer or a benign thyroid nodule (not recorded which). Some clones in this sample may be carry-over from other donors' samples.

The chain has TRBV27 and TRBJ2-1; 8 bases match TRBD1. CDR1 and CDR2 from the germline V gene are MNHEY and SMNVEV (reference sequence). There are 14 residues in the CDR3. V trimming: 8 bases; J trimming: 8 bases; junction bases outside the gene matches: 11. The CDR3, as DNA: TGTGCCAGCGCTAGACAGGGGTGGGGCGATGAGCAGTTCTTC. This codes for CASARQGWGDEQFF.

This clone was detected ten times or more. The chain links TRBV20-1 to TRBJ2-4, with TRBD2 identical over 8 bases. This CDR3 region has 16 residues. Unmatched junction bases numbered 11, after V lost 7 bases and J lost 0 bases. Germline values: CDR1 DFQATT, CDR2 SNEGSKA (reference sequence). This CDR3 is CSVYSGLAGAKNIQYF. The CDR3 DNA is TGCAGTGTTTACTCGGGGCTAGCGGGAGCCAAAAACATTCAGTACTTC.

This clone was counted ten times or more. Other DNA variants within this sample encode the same CDR3. The chain combines TRBV15 with TRBJ1-3; unclear D gene. V lost 1 base, J lost 0 bases, and 10 bases lay in between. This CDR3 region has 16 residues. Per germline, CDR1 LNHNV and CDR2 YYDKDF (reference sequence). The CDR3 region has the DNA TGTGCCACCAGCAGAGTGTTGGCGTCCTCTGGAAACACCATATATTTT. Encoded protein: CATSRVLASSGNTIYF.

This clone was seen ten or more times. The chain has TRBV5-4 and TRBJ1-1; no definite D call. The V gene's germline CDR1 is SGHNT and CDR2 YYREEE (reference sequence). V dropped 2 bases and J dropped 4 bases, with 15 bases sitting between them. The CDR3 is made up of 15 amino acids. DNA of the CDR3: TGTGCCAGCAGCTTAGGGAGAAGTAGGTTCACTGAAGCTTTCTTT. Translating it yields CASSLGRSRFTEAFF.

This clone was picked up many times. The chain carries TRBV2 and TRBJ2-3, with D perhaps TRBD2 (6 bases). This CDR3 spans 14 amino acids. Germline V gene lookup returns CDR1 SNHLY and CDR2 FYNNEI. Trimming removed 6 bases from V and 0 bases from J, with 10 bases in between. The CDR3 spells CASRNSGSTDTQYF. The CDR3 nucleotides read TGTGCCAGCAGAAATAGCGGAAGCACAGATACGCAGTATTTT.

The chain joins TRBV6-5 to TRBJ1-6, with D possibly TRBD1 on 6 matching bases. CDR3 length: 13 residues. V lost 2 bases and J lost 10, with 9 bases in between. Germline V gene sequence: CDR1 MNHEY, CDR2 SVGAGI. The CDR3 sequence: CASSYGGLSPLHF. DNA for the CDR3: TGTGCCAGCAGTTACGGGGGGCTGTCACCCCTCCACTTT.

This clone has a count of ten or more. The CDR3 DNA reads TGTGCCAGCTCACCAAGGGCGGCGGGAGAGACCGGGGAGCTGTTTTTT. Translated, it gives CASSPRAAGETGELFF. The J gene is TRBJ2-2, the V gene TRBV18; 7 nucleotides match TRBD2. Germline-derived CDR1 and CDR2 are KGHSH and LQKENI. The CDR3 is 16 amino acids. Trimming at V came to 2 bases and at J to 5 bases, leaving 8 bases not matched to a gene.

Only a few counts were recorded for this clone. The J gene is TRBJ1-5, the V gene TRBV28; D remains ambiguous. The length of the CDR3 is 14 residues. Germline CDR1 and CDR2: MDHEN and SYDVKM. V was shortened by 1 base and J by 2 bases, with 6 bases between the two germline ends. Here the CDR3 DNA reads TGTGCCAGCAGTTTATCAGTCGGCAATCAGCCCCAGCATTTT. Its protein is CASSLSVGNQPQHF. Supplemented by reference TRBV28 and TRBJ1-5, the full variable domain reads DVKVTQSSRYLVKRTGEKVFLECVQDMDHENMFWYRQDPGLGLRLIYFSYDVKMKEKGDIPEGYSVSREKKERFSLILESASTNQTSMYLCASSLSVGNQPQHFGDGTRLSIL.

Many counts were recorded for this clone. The chain employs TRBV9 and TRBJ1-1; D gene unclear. V lost 0 bases to trimming and J lost 1 base, with 10 bases between them. Germline assignment: CDR1 SGDLS and CDR2 YYNGEE. The CDR3 length is 15 residues. CDR3 sequence reads: CASSVGVGPNTEAFF. The CDR3, as DNA: TGTGCCAGCAGCGTAGGGGTAGGTCCGAACACTGAAGCTTTCTTT. The full variable domain, in which reference TRBV9 and TRBJ1-1 provide the parts outside the CDR3, is DSGVTQTPKHLITATGQRVTLRCSPRSGDLSVYWYQQSLDQGLQFLIQYYNGEERAKGNILERFSAQQFPDLHSELNLSSLELGDSALYFCASSVGVGPNTEAFFGQGTRLTVV.

This clone was seen a few times. The J gene is TRBJ1-2, the V gene TRBV14, with 9 bases aligning to TRBD1. Looked up from germline, CDR1 is SGHDN and CDR2 is FVKESK. The CDR3 totals 14 residues. The V segment lost 1 base and the J segment 8 bases; nucleotides outside the gene matches: 5. The CDR3, as DNA: TGTGCCAGCAGCCAAGCACGACAGGGGGTAGGCTACACCTTC. It is translated as CASSQARQGVGYTF.

At least ten counts were recorded for this clone. The chain couples TRBV20-1 to TRBJ2-1; 11 nucleotides agree with TRBD2. The CDR3 runs to 17 residues. The V gene's germline CDR1 is DFQATT and CDR2 SNEGSKA (reference sequence). With V trimmed by 5 bases and J by 1 base, 10 bases remained unmatched. CDR3 amino acids: CSAPGLAAKRSYNEQFF. The DNA of the CDR3 is TGCAGTGCTCCGGGACTAGCGGCTAAGAGGTCCTACAATGAGCAGTTCTTC.

The chain couples TRBV2 to TRBJ1-5; D remains ambiguous. CDR3 length: 13 amino acids. From germline, CDR1 is SNHLY and CDR2 FYNNEI. V dropped 7 bases and J dropped 6 bases, with 13 bases sitting between them. CDR3 bases: TGTGCCAGCACTAGGGATCAGACTCAGCCCCAGCATTTT. Protein product: CASTRDQTQPQHF.

The chain links TRBV20-1 to TRBJ2-1, with TRBD2 matching 8 bases. The CDR3 is made up of 15 amino acids. The germline CDR1 and CDR2 sequences are DFQATT and SNEGSKA (reference sequence). V was clipped by 3 bases and J by 7 bases; unmatched bases: 11. The DNA for the CDR3 is TGCAGTGCTAGTAGTGGCGGGAGGAGGGTAAATGAGCAGTTCTTC. The encoded protein is CSASSGGRRVNEQFF.

This clone has a handful of counts. The V and J genes are TRBV12-3 or TRBV12-4 and TRBJ1-3; D gene ambiguous. V lost 2 bases and J lost 4, with 6 bases in between. This CDR3 has 13 amino acids. The CDR3 protein is CASSLPRGNTIYF. CDR3 sequence (DNA): TGTGCCAGCAGTTTACCCAGAGGAAACACCATATATTTT.

The CDR3 DNA follows: TGTGCCGGAAGCAGCCGAGGAGTCTCTGGAAACACCATATATTTT. This sequence encodes CAGSSRGVSGNTIYF. The rearrangement links TRBV9 to TRBJ1-3, with D unresolved. This CDR3 contains 15 residues. V was shortened by 10 bases and J by 0 bases, with 17 bases between the two germline ends. Germline lookup yields CDR1 SGDLS and CDR2 YYNGEE.

This clone has a count of ten or more. This chain connects TRBV6-1 to TRBJ2-1; 11 bases agree with TRBD2. Germline-derived CDR1 and CDR2 are MNHNS and SASEGT. This CDR3 comprises 13 residues. Germline trimming cut 4 bases from V and 9 bases from J; bases unmatched to any gene: 2. The CDR3 nucleotides are TGTGCCAGCAGTGTCGGACTAGCGGGTGAGCAGTTCTTC. Amino acid sequence: CASSVGLAGEQFF.

For the CDR3, the DNA is TGTGCCAGCAGCCAAACGGAGAACACTGAAGCTTTCTTT. Amino acids: CASSQTENTEAFF. The gene calls are TRBV7-3 and TRBJ1-1, with D hard to call. Germline values: CDR1 SGHTA, CDR2 FQGTGA. This CDR3 comprises 13 residues. V was cut by 5 bases and J by 1 base, with 8 bases left in between.

This clone was found a few times. The rearrangement uses TRBV20-1 and TRBJ2-1, with 8 bases matching TRBD2. V dropped 6 bases and J dropped 7; count of bases not matched to a gene: 11. CDR3 size: 14 residues. The germline gives CDR1 DFQATT, CDR2 SNEGSKA (reference sequence). CDR3 bases: TGCAGTGCCGGGCCCATGCGGGAGGTGAATGAGCAGTTCTTC. Its translation: CSAGPMREVNEQFF.

In its sample, this clone was seen a few times. J is TRBJ2-7 and V is TRBV6-1; perhaps TRBD2 as D (6 bases). This CDR3 has 14 amino acids. CDR1 is MNHNS and CDR2 is SASEGT in the germline V gene. The ends were cut back, 10 bases at V and 4 bases at J, with 20 bases in the middle. CDR3 loop: CATNAASASYEQYF. Written as DNA, the CDR3 is TGTGCCACCAACGCGGCTAGCGCCTCTTACGAGCAGTACTTC.

The V call is TRBV19, the J call TRBJ1-2, with D possibly being TRBD1 (6 bases). This CDR3 is 12 amino acids long. Trimming shortened V by 1 base and J by 8 bases, and 8 bases separated the two germline ends. CDR1 and CDR2 from the germline V gene are LNHDA and SQIVND (reference sequence). Written as DNA, the CDR3 is TGTGCCAGTAGTATAGCAGGGGCAGGCTACACCTTC. It codes for CASSIAGAGYTF. Full variable domain (missing parts from reference TRBV19 and TRBJ1-2): DGGITQSPKYLFRKEGQNVTLSCEQNLNHDAMYWYRQDPGQGLRLIYYSQIVNDFQKGDIAEGYSVSREKKESFPLTVTSAQKNPTAFYLCASSIAGAGYTFGSGTRLTVV.